The text below deals with one T cell receptor beta chain. Its specificity is unknown. This record comes from a study of B cell selection in AIRE deficiency. Whole-study findings and limits: Shorter CDR3s marked shared Treg sequences, biased toward few non-templated insertions.

Produced via immunoSEQ multiplex PCR; TCRdb's table is partial and in-frame only. The sample gives about 25,000 clones, around 95% of which show up once; approximately 0.25% is in the top ten. CDR3 length: 17 residues. The germline gives CDR1 LNHDA, CDR2 SQIVND (reference sequence). Trimming removed 3 bases from V and 0 bases from J; junction bases left unmatched: 8. Sorting defined conventional CD4 T cells as CD4+CD127+. The clonotype was recovered from a human donor in good health. The V gene is TRBV19, the J gene TRBJ2-1; TRBD2 agrees at 7 bases. The sample was CD4+CD127+ conventional T cells sorted from PBMCs. CDR3 bases: TGTGCCAGTAGTATCCCCCTTGGCGGGAGCTCCTACAATGAGCAGTTCTTC. Encoded protein: CASSIPLGGSSYNEQFF.